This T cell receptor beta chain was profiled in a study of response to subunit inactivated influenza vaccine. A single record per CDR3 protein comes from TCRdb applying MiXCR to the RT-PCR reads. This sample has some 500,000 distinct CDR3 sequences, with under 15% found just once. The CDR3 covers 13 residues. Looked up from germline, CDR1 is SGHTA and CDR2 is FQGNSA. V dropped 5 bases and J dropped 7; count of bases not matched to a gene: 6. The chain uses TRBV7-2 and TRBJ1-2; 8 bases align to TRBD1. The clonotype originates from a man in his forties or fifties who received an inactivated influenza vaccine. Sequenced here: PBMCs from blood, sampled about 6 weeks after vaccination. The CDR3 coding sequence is TGTGCCAGCAGCGAGACAGGGGATGGTGGCTACACCTTC. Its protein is CASSETGDGGYTF.